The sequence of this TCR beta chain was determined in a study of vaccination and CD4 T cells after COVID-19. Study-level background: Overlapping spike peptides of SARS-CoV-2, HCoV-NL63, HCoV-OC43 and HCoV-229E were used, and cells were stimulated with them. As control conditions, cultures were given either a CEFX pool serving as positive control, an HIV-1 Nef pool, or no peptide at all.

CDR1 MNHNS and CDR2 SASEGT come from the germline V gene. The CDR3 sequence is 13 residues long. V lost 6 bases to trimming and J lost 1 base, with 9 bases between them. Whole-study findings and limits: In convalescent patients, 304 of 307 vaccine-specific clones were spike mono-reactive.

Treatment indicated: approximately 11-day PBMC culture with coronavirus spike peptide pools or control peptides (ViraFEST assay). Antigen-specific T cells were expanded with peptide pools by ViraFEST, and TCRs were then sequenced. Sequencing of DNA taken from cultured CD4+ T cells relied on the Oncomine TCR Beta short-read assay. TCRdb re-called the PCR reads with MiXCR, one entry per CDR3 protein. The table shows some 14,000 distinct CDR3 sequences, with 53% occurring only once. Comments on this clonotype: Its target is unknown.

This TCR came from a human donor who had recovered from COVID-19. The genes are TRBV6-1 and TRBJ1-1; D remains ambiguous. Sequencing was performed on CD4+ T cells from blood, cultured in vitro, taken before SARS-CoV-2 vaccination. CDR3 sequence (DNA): TGTGCCAGCAGCGGCGCTGGGAACACTGAAGCTTTCTTT. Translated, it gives CASSGAGNTEAFF.